The 5 T cell receptor beta chains below were found in one sample sequenced in a study of immune evolution from preneoplasia to lung adenocarcinoma. Generated by immunoSEQ multiplex PCR, the TCRdb table keeps only in-frame clones and is missing some. This table has 6,000 to 6,500 clones, approximately 81% appearing once. The sequenced material came from FFPE adjacent normal lung tissue. All receptors derive from a donor of 70 years or more with lung adenocarcinoma.

This chain links TRBV27 with TRBJ2-7, with D uncertain. CDR3 length: 14 amino acids. V lost 0 bases and J 5 bases, leaving 11 bases between the germline ends. Germline V gene data show CDR1 as MNHEY and CDR2 as SMNVEV (reference sequence). The CDR3 DNA sequence: TGTGCCAGCAGTTTATCCCGGGTGGGTGACGAGCAGTACTTC. Protein sequence: CASSLSRVGDEQYF.

The chain uses TRBV7-2 and TRBJ1-2; tentative D call: TRBD1 (6 bases). V lost 4 bases, J lost 8 bases, and 17 bases lay in between. CDR1 is SGHTA, CDR2 FQGNSA, per germline. This CDR3 spans 14 amino acids. This chain's CDR3 is CASSSYRVDRGYTF. In DNA, the CDR3 is TGTGCCAGCAGCTCTTACAGGGTGGACCGGGGCTACACCTTC. The complete variable domain, with remaining parts taken from reference TRBV7-2 and TRBJ1-2, reads GAGVSQSPSNKVTEKGKDVELRCDPISGHTALYWYRQSLGQGLEFLIYFQGNSAPDKSGLPSDRFSAERTGGSVSTLTIQRTQQEDSAVYLCASSSYRVDRGYTFGSGTRLTVV.

The rearrangement joins TRBV11-2 to TRBJ2-5; D uncertain. This CDR3 is built from 15 residues. Germline V CDR1 and CDR2: SGHAT, FQNNGV. Between the trimmed V and J ends, which lost 2 bases and 2 bases, there was a span of 12 bases. As DNA, the CDR3 is TGTGCCAGCAGCTTATCGTACCGGCCTCAAGAGACCCAGTACTTC. Its translation is CASSLSYRPQETQYF. Variable domain in full (rest from reference TRBV11-2 and TRBJ2-5): EAGVAQSPRYKIIEKRQSVAFWCNPISGHATLYWYQQILGQGPKLLIQFQNNGVVDDSQLPKDRFSAERLKGVDSTLKIQPAKLEDSAVYLCASSLSYRPQETQYFGPGTRLLVL.

Only one count was recorded for this clone. The V gene is TRBV5-1, the J gene TRBJ2-1; TRBD2 agrees at 8 bases. The CDR3 is made up of 15 amino acids. The germline CDR1 and CDR2 sequences are SGHRS and YFSETQ. V lost 2 bases to trimming and J lost 5 bases; unmatched junction nucleotides: 6. The CDR3: CASSLAGVPNNEQFF. The DNA of the CDR3 is TGCGCCAGCAGCTTAGCGGGAGTCCCCAACAATGAGCAGTTCTTC.

This clone was seen once. The CDR3 loop reads CASSPTSPGVNAPNYGYTF. The CDR3 DNA reads TGTGCCAGCAGCCCAACCTCTCCGGGGGTAAACGCCCCAAACTATGGCTACACCTTC. This chain joins TRBV7-9 and TRBJ1-2; perhaps TRBD1 as D (5 bases). The CDR3 sequence is 19 residues long. Germline-derived CDR1 and CDR2 are SEHNR and FQNEAQ (reference sequence). Trimming shortened V by 5 bases and J by 2 bases, and 27 bases separated the two germline ends.